This record covers a single TCR beta chain. The record originates from a study of response to subunit inactivated influenza vaccine. V was clipped by 0 bases and J by 5 bases, with 19 bases between them. The CDR3 extends over 17 amino acids. CDR1 is LGHNA and CDR2 is YSLEER in the germline V gene. TCRdb called the RT-PCR reads again in MiXCR, with one record for every CDR3 protein. The sample includes roughly 620,000 distinct CDR3 sequences, around 11% of them seen just once. The same sample was also used in a study of T cells expressing NK-cell markers. That paper states: The TCR beta cDNA came from 5'RACE template switching with UMIs. All TCR beta repertoires analysed originated from sorted CD3+CD56+NKG2C+, CD3+CD56+NKG2C- and CD3+CD56-NKG2C+ T cells.

This chain links TRBV4-3 with TRBJ2-5, with D maybe TRBD2 (5 bases). The clonotype was recovered from a man in his fifties who received an inactivated influenza vaccine. Source: PBMCs from blood, taken on the day of vaccination. The CDR3 reads CASSQDPHGVGEETQYF. CDR3 nucleotide sequence: TGCGCCAGCAGCCAAGACCCCCACGGGGTGGGCGAGGAGACCCAGTACTTC.